Following are 23 T cell receptor beta chains from one sample sequenced in a study of T cells in narcolepsy. The repertoire was sequenced with immunoSEQ multiplex PCR; TCRdb's copy has only in-frame clones and lacks some. The sample records tens of thousands of clones, 80% to 90% being singletons. The material sequenced was CD45RA- memory CD4+ T cells from PBMCs. The receptor source for this set is a human donor with narcolepsy.

This clone was observed a handful of times. V usage is TRBV7-2 and J usage is TRBJ1-2; maybe TRBD1 (5 bases). The CDR3 is 12 amino acids. With 6 bases removed from V and 0 bases from J, the gap between germline ends came to 5 bases. Germline values: CDR1 SGHTA, CDR2 FQGNSA. The CDR3 region is CASRGANYGYTF. The CDR3 DNA reads TGTGCCAGCAGGGGGGCTAACTATGGCTACACCTTC.

The chain employs TRBV7-6 and TRBJ2-5, with 13 positions matching TRBD2. This CDR3 contains 17 residues. Germline V gene data show CDR1 as SGHVS and CDR2 as FNYEAQ. The V and J ends lost 3 bases and 2 bases, in that order; junction bases with no gene match: 6. In DNA form, the CDR3 reads TGTGCCAGCAGCTTGGGCGTGGGACTAGCGGGACAAGAGACCCAGTACTTC. It encodes CASSLGVGLAGQETQYF. Full variable domain (remainder filled in from reference TRBV7-6 and TRBJ2-5): GAGVSQSPRYKVTKRGQDVALRCDPISGHVSLYWYRQALGQGPEFLTYFNYEAQQDKSGLPNDRFSAERPEGSISTLTIQRTEQRDSAMYRCASSLGVGLAGQETQYFGPGTRLLVL.

In the case of this clone: One end of the junction does not line up with germline, which may come from a read error. The V and J genes are TRBV7-7 and TRBJ2-3, with TRBD2 matching over 10 bases. This CDR3 comprises 14 residues. Germline CDR1 is SSHAT and CDR2 is FNYEAQ (reference sequence). This chain's CDR3 is CASSLAGVPDTQYF. Here the CDR3 DNA reads TGTGCCAGCAGCCTAGCGGGAGTCCCAGATACGCAGTATTTT. Drawing the rest from reference TRBV7-7 and TRBJ2-3, the complete variable domain is GAGVSQSPRYKVTKRGQDVTLRCDPISSHATLYWYQQALGQGPEFLTYFNYEAQPDKSGLPSDRFSAERPEGSISTLTIQRTEQRDSAMYRCASSLAGVPDTQYFGPGTRLTVL.

The J gene is TRBJ2-7, the V gene TRBV5-1, with D unresolved. The CDR3 has 16 amino acids. Germline V gives CDR1 SGHRS, CDR2 YFSETQ. Between the trimmed V and J ends, which lost 1 base and 0 bases, there was a span of 14 bases. The CDR3 here is CASSLTDRKPSYEQYF. The CDR3 nucleotides are TGCGCCAGCAGCTTGACGGACCGTAAACCCTCCTACGAGCAGTACTTC.

This chain uses TRBV29-1 with TRBJ2-5, with 9 nucleotides matching TRBD2. CDR1 is SQVTM and CDR2 is ANQGSEA in the germline V gene. This CDR3 has 12 amino acids. With V trimmed by 7 bases and J by 3 bases, 3 bases remained unmatched. The CDR3 DNA reads TGCAGCGGACGACTAGCGGAAGAGACCCAGTACTTC. Translated, it gives CSGRLAEETQYF.

The V call is TRBV5-1, the J call TRBJ2-1, with TRBD2 identical over 14 bases. This CDR3 comprises 15 residues. The germline V gene encodes CDR1 SGHRS and CDR2 YFSETQ. V lost 4 bases, J lost 9 bases, and 6 bases stayed unmatched. This CDR3 reads CASSPGLAGGPEQFF. CDR3 DNA: TGCGCCAGCAGCCCCGGACTAGCGGGAGGACCTGAGCAGTTCTTC.

V and J are TRBV6-6 and TRBJ1-5, with D maybe TRBD1 (5 bases). The CDR3 has 13 residues. CDR1 and CDR2 (germline): MNHNY, SVGAGI (reference sequence). With 4 bases removed from V and 7 bases from J, the gap between germline ends came to 11 bases. CDR3 protein: CASSLGDGQPQHF. For the CDR3, the DNA is TGTGCCAGCAGTTTAGGGGACGGACAGCCCCAGCATTTT.

This chain links TRBV6-1 with TRBJ2-2; unclear D gene. The germline gives CDR1 MNHNS, CDR2 SASEGT. Trimming took 0 bases from V and 5 from J, leaving 7 bases between them. The CDR3 spans 14 residues. CDR3 DNA: TGTGCCAGCAGTGAAGCGTGGCGAACCGGGGAGCTGTTTTTT. It translates to CASSEAWRTGELFF.

This clone appeared a single time. The CDR3 nucleotides read TGTGCCAGCAGCTTAATTAGCTGGACAGCCTACGAGCAGTACTTC. Its protein product is CASSLISWTAYEQYF. This chain joins TRBV7-2 and TRBJ2-7, with a tentative D call TRBD1 (6 bases). Germline V gene lookup returns CDR1 SGHTA and CDR2 FQGNSA. V was shortened by 2 bases and J by 2 bases, with 13 bases between the two germline ends. This CDR3 comprises 15 residues. Full variable domain (missing parts from reference TRBV7-2 and TRBJ2-7): GAGVSQSPSNKVTEKGKDVELRCDPISGHTALYWYRQSLGQGLEFLIYFQGNSAPDKSGLPSDRFSAERTGGSVSTLTIQRTQQEDSAVYLCASSLISWTAYEQYFGPGTRLTVT.

The J gene is TRBJ2-7, the V gene TRBV25-1; no clear D gene. Germline V CDR1 and CDR2: MGHDK, SYGVNS. Deletions cut 7 bases from V and 5 bases from J, with 15 bases between. The CDR3 is made up of 13 amino acids. The CDR3 region is CASNPSYWDEQYF. CDR3 coding DNA: TGTGCCAGCAATCCTTCGTACTGGGACGAGCAGTACTTC.

This clone appeared once. For the CDR3, the DNA is TGTGCCAGCTCACCACAGGGGGATTCACCCCTCCACTTT. This sequence encodes CASSPQGDSPLHF. This chain joins TRBV18 and TRBJ1-6; possibly TRBD1 for D (6 bases). CDR3 length: 13 residues. Per germline, CDR1 KGHSH and CDR2 LQKENI. The ends were cut back, 1 base at V and 8 bases at J, with 6 bases in the middle.

About this clone itself: Compared with germline, one end of the junction differs, possibly owing to a read error. The chain has TRBV2 and TRBJ2-7; no clear D. Germline V gives CDR1 SNHLY, CDR2 FYNNEI. There are 13 residues in the CDR3. For the CDR3, the DNA is TGTGCCAGCAGGACGGGCCGTGTCTACGAGCAGCACTTC. Translating gives CASRTGRVYEQHF.

V gene TRBV7-2 combines with J gene TRBJ2-2; TRBD1 is a possible D gene (6 bases). The CDR3 length is 14 residues. From germline, CDR1 is SGHTA and CDR2 FQGNSA. Trimming removed 7 bases from V and 7 bases from J, with 16 bases in between. The CDR3 region has the DNA TGTGCCAGCAAAATTGAACAAGGGGGCGGGGAGCTGTTTTTT. Protein product: CASKIEQGGGELFF.

CDR3 amino acids: CATQRGSYEQYF. The CDR3 nucleotides read TGTGCCACGCAGCGGGGGTCCTACGAGCAGTACTTC. The chain combines TRBV28 with TRBJ2-5; TRBD2 agrees at 8 bases. The DNA end is more similar to TRBJ2-7, so the J call may be wrong. The CDR3 totals 12 residues. Per the germline V gene, CDR1 is MDHEN and CDR2 is SYDVKM.

V is TRBV7-6 and J is TRBJ2-1; maybe TRBD2 (5 bases). Trimming took off 0 bases at V and 5 bases at J, with 17 bases between the two ends. The CDR3 length is 17 residues. Germline V lookup: CDR1 SGHVS, CDR2 FNYEAQ. In DNA form, the CDR3 reads TGTGCCAGCAGCTTAGCCTACGGAGGAAGGGCTAACAATGAGCAGTTCTTC. Translated: CASSLAYGGRANNEQFF.

The rearrangement joins TRBV27 to TRBJ2-2, with a tentative D call TRBD1 (5 bases). Trimming stripped 2 bases from V and 2 bases from J, with 12 bases between. CDR1 is MNHEY, CDR2 SMNVEV, per germline (reference sequence). This CDR3 region has 16 residues. The CDR3 spells CASSLIGVGNTGELFF. The CDR3 DNA reads as TGTGCCAGCAGTTTAATAGGGGTGGGCAACACCGGGGAGCTGTTTTTT.

The chain couples TRBV6-5 to TRBJ2-7; no clear D gene. This CDR3 is built from 13 residues. Germline-derived CDR1 and CDR2 are MNHEY and SVGAGI. V was cut by 7 bases and J by 3 bases, with 13 bases left in between. CDR3 sequence: CASTTGSRYEQYF. The CDR3 DNA follows: TGTGCCAGCACCACCGGAAGCCGCTACGAGCAGTACTTC.

This rearrangement joins TRBV4-3 to TRBJ2-1, with unresolved D. CDR1 is LGHNA, CDR2 YSLEER, per germline. This CDR3 comprises 15 residues. Trimming left V 1 base short and J 9 bases short, with 16 bases between. This CDR3 is CASSQAASFFGEQFF. The DNA of the CDR3 is TGCGCCAGCAGCCAAGCGGCCTCCTTCTTTGGTGAGCAGTTCTTC.

As to this clone: One end of the junction is discordant with germline, which a read error may explain. The DNA of the CDR3 is TGTGCTAGCAGCCCTCGGGGACAGCATCTACAAGAGACCCAGTACTTC. This codes for CASSPRGQHLQETQYF. The chain combines TRBV7-7 with TRBJ2-5; 7 bases match TRBD1. Germline-derived CDR1 and CDR2 are SSHAT and FNYEAQ (reference sequence). This CDR3 has 16 amino acids.

The chain links TRBV6-6 to TRBJ1-2; unclear D gene. V lost 0 bases, J lost 0 bases, and 8 bases lay in between. The germline gives CDR1 MNHNY, CDR2 SVGAGI (reference sequence). The CDR3 is 15 residues long. CDR3: CASSYSSRSNYGYTF. CDR3 sequence (DNA): TGTGCCAGCAGTTACTCTTCCAGGTCTAACTATGGCTACACCTTC.

The genes are TRBV28 and TRBJ2-7, with 10 bases fitting TRBD2. CDR1 and CDR2 (germline): MDHEN, SYDVKM. The CDR3 length is 18 residues. With V trimmed by 7 bases and J by 1 base, 16 bases remained unmatched. The CDR3 coding sequence is TGTGCCAGCAACCCCGCGGGAGCGGGAGGGCCATGGTCCTACGAGCAGTACTTC. Amino acids: CASNPAGAGGPWSYEQYF.

The chain uses TRBV11-2 and TRBJ2-3; TRBD2 aligns across 11 bases. Germline CDR1 SGHAT, CDR2 FQNNGV. This CDR3 contains 15 residues. The V gene end was trimmed by 1 base and the J gene end by 4 bases; junction bases not matched to a gene: 1. CDR3 nucleotide sequence: TGTGCCAGCAGCTTAGGGGGACTAGCGGCAGATACGCAGTATTTT. Protein sequence: CASSLGGLAADTQYF.

This chain connects TRBV15 to TRBJ2-7, with unresolved D. CDR3 length: 14 residues. Germline lookup yields CDR1 LNHNV and CDR2 YYDKDF (reference sequence). With 1 base removed from V and 3 bases from J, the gap between germline ends came to 10 bases. The CDR3 loop reads CATSRAGRDYEQYF. In DNA, the CDR3 is TGTGCCACCAGCAGAGCTGGCAGAGACTACGAGCAGTACTTC.